These 18 T cell receptor beta chains share one sample of origin, sequenced in a study of blood T cell repertoires in COVID-19. The assay was immunoSEQ multiplex PCR, and TCRdb's table has in-frame clones only and misses some. The table has 110,000 to 150,000 clones, around 89% seen once. The sequenced sample was peripheral blood. The receptors come from a man in his sixties with active or convalescent COVID-19.

Notes on this clone: One end of the junction is discordant with germline, which a read error may explain. The chain carries TRBV7-9 and TRBJ1-1; D is undetermined. CDR1 and CDR2 (germline): SEHNR, FQNEAQ (reference sequence). The CDR3 runs to 13 residues. In DNA form, the CDR3 reads TGTGCCAGCAGGTTAGGGCTGAACACTGAAGCTTTCTTT. This encodes CASRLGLNTEAFF.

This rearrangement joins TRBV30 to TRBJ2-5; 9 bases line up with TRBD2. Germline loops: CDR1 GTSNPN, CDR2 SVGIG (reference sequence). There are 14 residues in the CDR3. After removal of 8 bases from V and 2 bases from J, the junction contained 9 bases not matched to a gene. Here the CDR3 reads CAGGASGVQETQYF. CDR3 sequence (DNA): TGTGCCGGGGGGGCTAGCGGGGTTCAAGAGACCCAGTACTTC.

This chain uses TRBV10-3 with TRBJ1-2; D is possibly TRBD1 (6 bases). This CDR3 is 13 amino acids long. Per germline, CDR1 ENHRY and CDR2 SYGVKD. Trimming stripped 6 bases from V and 9 bases from J, with 17 bases between. The CDR3 protein is CAIRKQGPLSYTF. The CDR3 bases are TGTGCCATCAGAAAACAGGGCCCATTAAGCTACACCTTC.

V and J are TRBV30 and TRBJ1-6, with D possibly being TRBD1 (6 bases). CDR3 length equals 18 residues. Trimming took off 1 base at V and 0 bases at J, with 16 bases between the two ends. Germline-derived CDR1 and CDR2 are GTSNPN and SVGIG (reference sequence). This CDR3 is CAWSDRAGGGSYNSPLHF. Written as DNA, the CDR3 is TGTGCCTGGAGTGACAGGGCCGGGGGGGGCTCCTATAATTCACCCCTCCACTTT.

The V gene is TRBV19, the J gene TRBJ2-2; 8 bases fit TRBD1. The trim removed 5 bases at V and 5 bases at J, leaving 7 bases unmatched. Germline V gene lookup returns CDR1 LNHDA and CDR2 SQIVND (reference sequence). This CDR3 has 15 residues. CDR3 loop: CASSLDRAGTGELFF. The DNA of the CDR3 is TGTGCCAGTAGTCTGGACAGGGCTGGGACCGGGGAGCTGTTTTTT.

The chain is built from TRBV6-6 and TRBJ2-7, with a tentative D call TRBD1 (5 bases). CDR3 length equals 11 residues. Germline CDR1 and CDR2: MNHNY and SVGAGI (reference sequence). V lost 7 bases and J 2 bases, leaving 6 bases between the germline ends. In DNA form, the CDR3 reads TGTGCCAGCAAGGGGCCCTACGAGCAGTACTTC. It encodes CASKGPYEQYF.

This chain uses TRBV28 with TRBJ1-2, with TRBD1 identical over 10 bases. J was trimmed by 4 bases and V by 6 bases; bases with no gene match: 5. Germline V gene lookup returns CDR1 MDHEN and CDR2 SYDVKM. The CDR3 has 14 residues. This CDR3 reads CASRRGQGIYGYTF. CDR3 in DNA: TGTGCCAGCAGACGGGGACAGGGGATCTATGGCTACACCTTC.

The rearrangement uses TRBV11-2 and TRBJ1-5; 7 bases are a match to TRBD1. Germline V gene lookup returns CDR1 SGHAT and CDR2 FQNNGV. Trimming removed 1 base from V and 5 bases from J; junction bases left unmatched: 17. This CDR3 is built from 19 residues. The CDR3, as DNA: TGTGCCAGCAGCTTAGTCGGACAAGTACCCGTAGGGGGCCATCAGCCCCAGCATTTT. This gives the protein CASSLVGQVPVGGHQPQHF.

J is TRBJ2-1 and V is TRBV30; 10 nucleotides agree with TRBD1. Germline CDR1 and CDR2: GTSNPN and SVGIG (reference sequence). This CDR3 contains 15 residues. After removal of 1 base from V and 7 bases from J, the junction contained 7 bases not matched to a gene. CDR3 DNA sequence: TGTGCCTGGAGTGGGGACAGGGGTATTTATAATGAGCAGTTCTTC. It specifies CAWSGDRGIYNEQFF. Supplemented by reference TRBV30 and TRBJ2-1, the full variable domain reads SQTIHQWPATLVQPVGSPLSLECTVEGTSNPNLYWYRQAAGRGLQLLFYSVGIGQISSEVPQNLSASRPQDRQFILSSKKLLLSDSGFYLCAWSGDRGIYNEQFFGPGTRLTVL.

CDR3 sequence reads: CAWRATGLIYGYTF. The CDR3 DNA is TGTGCCTGGAGGGCGACAGGGTTGATCTATGGCTACACCTTC. This rearrangement joins TRBV30 to TRBJ1-2; 7 nucleotides agree with TRBD1. The V gene end was trimmed by 3 bases and the J gene end by 4 bases; junction bases not matched to a gene: 8. CDR1 and CDR2 from the germline V gene are GTSNPN and SVGIG (reference sequence). The CDR3 sequence is 14 residues long.

This clone was recorded a few times. This chain's CDR3 is CASGLATRDRGRSEAFF. The CDR3 DNA reads TGTGCTAGTGGTTTGGCCACCCGGGACAGGGGAAGGTCTGAAGCTTTCTTT. The chain links TRBV12-5 to TRBJ1-1, with 10 bases aligning to TRBD1. The CDR3 has 17 residues. The germline CDR1 and CDR2 sequences are LGHNT and FRNRAP. V dropped 1 base and J dropped 6; count of bases not matched to a gene: 11.

The chain combines TRBV4-2 with TRBJ2-7, with 7 positions matching TRBD1. V shed 2 bases, J shed 4 bases, and the junction held 5 bases outside the gene matches. The CDR3 extends over 14 amino acids. Germline CDR1 is LGHNA and CDR2 is YNFKEQ. CDR3 DNA: TGTGCCAGCAGCCAACCGGGACAGAGATACGAGCAGTACTTC. This sequence encodes CASSQPGQRYEQYF.

This sequence joins TRBV27 and TRBJ2-3; D remains unclear. Germline CDR1 reads MNHEY; CDR2 reads SMNVEV (reference sequence). Trimming cost V 5 bases and J 5 bases, with 8 bases left between them. The CDR3 contains 12 residues. In DNA, the CDR3 is TGTGCCAGCAGTAAATTCGGAGATACGCAGTATTTT. Its protein product is CASSKFGDTQYF.

The chain couples TRBV7-2 to TRBJ2-7; 7 bases align to TRBD2. The CDR3 spans 15 residues. The trim removed 1 base at V and 0 bases at J, leaving 3 bases unmatched. CDR1 is SGHTA, CDR2 FQGNSA, per germline. The CDR3 loop is CASSLEGGSSYEQYF. The CDR3, as DNA: TGTGCCAGCAGCTTAGAGGGAGGGAGCTCCTACGAGCAGTACTTC.

This chain connects TRBV28 to TRBJ2-1, with 7 positions matching TRBD2. There are 15 residues in the CDR3. The J segment lost 4 bases and the V segment lost 3 bases, leaving 6 bases of the junction unmatched. Germline V gene sequence: CDR1 MDHEN, CDR2 SYDVKM. This chain's CDR3 is CASSFVGGPYNEQFF. For the CDR3, the DNA is TGTGCCAGCAGTTTCGTGGGAGGGCCTTACAATGAGCAGTTCTTC.

This chain uses TRBV30 with TRBJ1-5, with TRBD1 as a possible D gene (5 bases). Germline V CDR1 and CDR2: GTSNPN, SVGIG (reference sequence). Between the trimmed V and J ends, which lost 4 bases and 2 bases, there was a span of 9 bases. This CDR3 is 13 amino acids long. CDR3 sequence: CAWTGEGNQPQHF. The CDR3 DNA reads as TGTGCCTGGACGGGGGAGGGCAATCAGCCCCAGCATTTT.

The chain has TRBV12-3 or TRBV12-4 and TRBJ2-5, with TRBD2 matching 8 bases. The V gene end was trimmed by 5 bases and the J gene end by 4 bases; junction bases not matched to a gene: 0. This CDR3 is 12 amino acids long. This CDR3 reads CASSTSGETQYF. CDR3 DNA: TGTGCCAGCAGTACTAGCGGAGAGACCCAGTACTTC.

J is TRBJ2-2 and V is TRBV7-2; maybe TRBD1 (6 bases). There are 15 residues in the CDR3. V lost 2 bases and J 4 bases, leaving 11 bases between the germline ends. Germline assignment: CDR1 SGHTA and CDR2 FQGNSA. In nucleotides, the CDR3 is TGTGCCAGCAGCTTATACGCAGGGGCCACCGGGGAGCTGTTTTTT. Its translation is CASSLYAGATGELFF.